This T cell receptor beta chain comes out of a study of cytomegalovirus exposure and HLA in healthy donors. Across the study: For the roughly 400 genotyped donors, more than 80% fell within the Caucasian-associated ancestry cluster.

Overall study results and limits: The investigators catalogued 150 to 200 TCR beta chains as cytomegalovirus-associated. More clonal expansion characterized HLA-associated TCR beta chains than equally common others in a later analysis. As was reported, the classifier diagnosed cytomegalovirus status with high specificity and sensitivity.

A word on this clone: Its cognate antigen is unknown.

The PCR made use of 60 Vbeta and 13 Jbeta primers. Assay used: immunoSEQ multiplex PCR; TCRdb lists only in-frame clones, some missing. Found here are tens of thousands of clones, around two thirds of them singletons; the top ten hold just under 20%. Germline-derived CDR1 and CDR2 are SGHTA and FQGNSA. Trimming cost V 5 bases and J 10 bases; bases outside gene matches: 12. The CDR3 runs 16 residues. V usage is TRBV7-2 and J usage is TRBJ1-6, with 9 bases identical to TRBD1. The sample comprised PBMCs. This receptor was obtained from a woman between 55 and 75 years old in good health and CMV-seropositive. For the CDR3, the DNA is TGTGCCAGCAGCCCACAGGCACAGGGGGCCGGATCACCCCTCCACTTT. Amino acids: CASSPQAQGAGSPLHF. The variable domain in full, with the rest retrieved from reference TRBV7-2 and TRBJ1-6, is GAGVSQSPSNKVTEKGKDVELRCDPISGHTALYWYRQSLGQGLEFLIYFQGNSAPDKSGLPSDRFSAERTGGSVSTLTIQRTQQEDSAVYLCASSPQAQGAGSPLHFGNGTRLTVT.